A selection of T cell receptor beta chains follows, all from one sample in a study of blood T cell repertoires in COVID-19. Method: immunoSEQ multiplex PCR; TCRdb's copy keeps in-frame clones and lacks some. Here the sample spans about 180,000 clones, 89% being singletons. Sequencing was performed on PBMCs or T cells enriched from blood (not recorded which). The receptors shown here come from a woman aged 40 to 50 with acute COVID-19. Both conserved end residues are part of each CDR3. D genes are given only for firm matches. Not every row has a clone size; where given, it reads once, few, many or a size class.

abundance: once; v_gene: TRBV6-4; j_gene: TRBJ2-1; d_gene: TRBD2; CDR3nt: TGTGCCAGCAGCGAGCGGGGGGCATCCTACAATGAGCAGTTCTTC; CDR3aa: CASSERGASYNEQFF
abundance: NA; v_gene: TRBV4-1; j_gene: TRBJ2-1; d_gene: TRBD1; CDR3nt: TGCGCCAGCAGCCAAGATCCCCAGGGGGCCCATTACAATGAGCAGTTCTTC; CDR3aa: CASSQDPQGAHYNEQFF
abundance: NA; v_gene: TRBV5-1; j_gene: TRBJ2-7; d_gene: TRBD1; CDR3nt: TGCGCCAGCAGCTTGGTACAGGGGAACTCCTACGAGCAGTACTTC; CDR3aa: CASSLVQGNSYEQYF
abundance: NA; v_gene: TRBV6-2/TRBV6-3; j_gene: TRBJ1-4; d_gene: TRBD1; CDR3nt: TGTGCCAGCAGTTACACCGGGACAGGGGAGAGGAAACTGTTTTTT; CDR3aa: CASSYTGTGERKLFF
abundance: NA; v_gene: TRBV28; j_gene: TRBJ1-2; d_gene: NA; CDR3nt: TGTGCCAGCAGTCGCCCGAGGAATCAAGGCTACACCTTC; CDR3aa: CASSRPRNQGYTF
abundance: NA; v_gene: TRBV7-9; j_gene: TRBJ2-1; d_gene: TRBD2; CDR3nt: TGTGCCAGCACCCCATTGGGGGGGAATGAGCAGTTCTTC; CDR3aa: CASTPLGGNEQFF
abundance: NA; v_gene: TRBV4-1; j_gene: TRBJ2-3; d_gene: NA; CDR3nt: TGCGCCAGCAGCCAAGAACCCCCCCGGGCTAGCGCTCAGACTAGCACAGATACGCAGTATTTT; CDR3aa: CASSQEPPRASAQTSTDTQYF
abundance: NA; v_gene: TRBV27; j_gene: TRBJ1-4; d_gene: NA; CDR3nt: TGTGCCAGCAGTTTACGGGGGTTTCGGGATGAAAAACTGTTTTTT; CDR3aa: CASSLRGFRDEKLFF
abundance: NA; v_gene: TRBV7-2; j_gene: TRBJ2-5; d_gene: NA; CDR3nt: TGTGCCAGCAGCCGGACTCCCAAAGAGACCCAGTACTTC; CDR3aa: CASSRTPKETQYF
abundance: once; v_gene: TRBV28; j_gene: TRBJ1-2; d_gene: NA; CDR3nt: TGTGCCAGCAGTTTGCGGACAAAAGGGGGCTACACCTTC; CDR3aa: CASSLRTKGGYTF
abundance: NA; v_gene: TRBV9; j_gene: TRBJ2-2; d_gene: TRBD2; CDR3nt: TGTGCCAGCTCTAGCGGAGGCACCGGGGAGCTGTTTTTT; CDR3aa: CASSSGGTGELFF
abundance: NA; v_gene: TRBV28; j_gene: TRBJ1-2; d_gene: TRBD1; CDR3nt: TGTGCCAGCGGTAACAGGGGTCTGGACTATGGCTACACCTTC; CDR3aa: CASGNRGLDYGYTF
abundance: NA; v_gene: TRBV6-1; j_gene: TRBJ2-7; d_gene: TRBD1; CDR3nt: TGTGCCAGCAGTGAAGCTTTGACAGGGACCTACGAGCAGTACTTC; CDR3aa: CASSEALTGTYEQYF
abundance: NA; v_gene: TRBV6-5; j_gene: TRBJ1-2; d_gene: NA; CDR3nt: TGTGCCAGCAGTTACTCGGGGCAGTCTGGCTACACCTTC; CDR3aa: CASSYSGQSGYTF
abundance: NA; v_gene: TRBV9; j_gene: TRBJ1-6; d_gene: NA; CDR3nt: TGTGCCAGCAGCGTAGGGCGGGAGGCCCTCCACTTT; CDR3aa: CASSVGREALHF
abundance: NA; v_gene: TRBV2; j_gene: TRBJ1-6; d_gene: TRBD1; CDR3nt: TGTGCCAGCAGTATAACCGGGACAGGATCACCCCTCCACTTT; CDR3aa: CASSITGTGSPLHF
abundance: NA; v_gene: TRBV6-2/TRBV6-3; j_gene: TRBJ2-3; d_gene: NA; CDR3nt: TGTGCCAGCAGTTACTCCCCAGCGGTAGCTAGCACAGATACGCAGTATTTT; CDR3aa: CASSYSPAVASTDTQYF
abundance: once; v_gene: TRBV4-1; j_gene: TRBJ2-3; d_gene: NA; CDR3nt: TGCGCCAGCAGCCAAGGATTCGGGGGAGAGTTCACAGATACGCAGTATTTT; CDR3aa: CASSQGFGGEFTDTQYF
abundance: NA; v_gene: TRBV5-6; j_gene: TRBJ1-6; d_gene: NA; CDR3nt: TGTGCCAGCAGCTTGAGGTGGGCATCCTATAATTCACCCCTCCACTTT; CDR3aa: CASSLRWASYNSPLHF
abundance: NA; v_gene: TRBV27; j_gene: TRBJ1-1; d_gene: NA; CDR3nt: TGTGCCAGCTCTAAAGGCGCAGGGGACTACCAAACTGAAGCTTTCTTT; CDR3aa: CASSKGAGDYQTEAFF
abundance: few; v_gene: TRBV6-5; j_gene: TRBJ1-6; d_gene: NA; CDR3nt: TGTGCCAGCAGTTACTCGAACAGGGCGAATTCACCCCTCCACTTT; CDR3aa: CASSYSNRANSPLHF
abundance: NA; v_gene: TRBV4-2; j_gene: TRBJ2-3; d_gene: TRBD2; CDR3nt: TGTGCCAGCAGCCAAGATAGGCGGGGGGCCCAGGGTACGCAGTATTTT; CDR3aa: CASSQDRRGAQGTQYF
abundance: NA; v_gene: TRBV28; j_gene: TRBJ1-6; d_gene: NA; CDR3nt: TGTGCCAGCAGGTACCGGGACTCCCGTTTTGGCTCCTATAATTCACCCCTCCACTTT; CDR3aa: CASRYRDSRFGSYNSPLHF
abundance: once; v_gene: TRBV5-6; j_gene: TRBJ2-1; d_gene: NA; CDR3nt: TGTGCCAGCAGCTTGGATTTTACGGAGGGCTTGTACAATGAGCAGTTCTTC; CDR3aa: CASSLDFTEGLYNEQFF
abundance: NA; v_gene: TRBV29-1; j_gene: TRBJ1-2; d_gene: TRBD1; CDR3nt: TGCAGCGTTGAGGGGACAGGGGGCTACACCTTC; CDR3aa: CSVEGTGGYTF
abundance: NA; v_gene: TRBV13; j_gene: TRBJ2-7; d_gene: NA; CDR3nt: TGTGCCAGCAGCTCCTCCGGGACACACTCCTACGAGCAGTACTTC; CDR3aa: CASSSSGTHSYEQYF
abundance: NA; v_gene: TRBV5-1; j_gene: TRBJ1-1; d_gene: NA; CDR3nt: TGCGCCAGCAGCTTGGCGGAAACAGTGAACACTGAAGCTTTCTTT; CDR3aa: CASSLAETVNTEAFF
abundance: once; v_gene: TRBV2; j_gene: TRBJ1-5; d_gene: NA; CDR3nt: TGTGCCAGCAGTGAAAGGGGAGGTAGCAATCAGCCCCAGCATTTT; CDR3aa: CASSERGGSNQPQHF
abundance: NA; v_gene: TRBV15; j_gene: TRBJ1-4; d_gene: NA; CDR3nt: TGTGCCACCAGCAGAGATCTTAATGAAAAACTGTTTTTT; CDR3aa: CATSRDLNEKLFF
abundance: once; v_gene: TRBV28; j_gene: TRBJ2-5; d_gene: NA; CDR3nt: TGTGCCAGCAGTTTACGCAGGAACCTGGAGACCCAGTACTTC; CDR3aa: CASSLRRNLETQYF
abundance: few; v_gene: TRBV7-2; j_gene: TRBJ1-6; d_gene: NA; CDR3nt: TGTGCCAGCAGCCCGCGGACAGAGAATAATTCACCCCTCCACTTT; CDR3aa: CASSPRTENNSPLHF
abundance: NA; v_gene: TRBV30; j_gene: TRBJ1-2; d_gene: TRBD1; CDR3nt: TGTGCCTGGAGTCCGGGACAGAAGTATGGCTACACCTTC; CDR3aa: CAWSPGQKYGYTF
abundance: once; v_gene: TRBV28; j_gene: TRBJ1-1; d_gene: NA; CDR3nt: TGTGCCAGCAGTTTTTTCAGACAGATGAACACTGAAGCTTTCTTT; CDR3aa: CASSFFRQMNTEAFF
abundance: NA; v_gene: TRBV27; j_gene: TRBJ1-4; d_gene: NA; CDR3nt: TGTGCCAGCAGTTTATCTCCCCGTGGAGGGAGTAATGAAAAACTGTTTTTT; CDR3aa: CASSLSPRGGSNEKLFF
abundance: NA; v_gene: TRBV7-2; j_gene: TRBJ2-1; d_gene: NA; CDR3nt: TGTGCCAGCAGCTTAGCCCATGGGCCCTACAATGAGCAGTTCTTC; CDR3aa: CASSLAHGPYNEQFF
abundance: few; v_gene: TRBV28; j_gene: TRBJ1-5; d_gene: NA; CDR3nt: TGTGCCAGCAGTTTTCTACAGGGAAGCAATCAGCCCCAGCATTTT; CDR3aa: CASSFLQGSNQPQHF
abundance: NA; v_gene: TRBV20-1; j_gene: TRBJ2-3; d_gene: NA; CDR3nt: TGCAGTGCTAGCGGGGGAGATACGCAGTATTTT; CDR3aa: CSASGGDTQYF
abundance: NA; v_gene: TRBV18; j_gene: TRBJ2-1; d_gene: NA; CDR3nt: TGTGCCAGCTCACCGATACAGGGCAATGAGCAGTTCTTC; CDR3aa: CASSPIQGNEQFF
abundance: NA; v_gene: TRBV18; j_gene: TRBJ1-5; d_gene: NA; CDR3nt: TGTGCCAGCTCACCACGAGGGAACCCTAATCAGCCCCAGCATTTT; CDR3aa: CASSPRGNPNQPQHF
abundance: NA; v_gene: TRBV7-2; j_gene: TRBJ2-5; d_gene: NA; CDR3nt: TGTGCCAGCAGCTCTACTAGTGGAGAGACCCAGTACTTC; CDR3aa: CASSSTSGETQYF
abundance: NA; v_gene: TRBV4-1; j_gene: TRBJ1-4; d_gene: TRBD1; CDR3nt: TGCGCCAGCAGTCCACCCATTCGGACAGGGGTTTCAACTAATGAAAAACTGTTTTTT; CDR3aa: CASSPPIRTGVSTNEKLFF
abundance: once; v_gene: TRBV19; j_gene: TRBJ1-5; d_gene: NA; CDR3nt: TGTGCCAGTAGTATAGTTCTGGGGGCTAGTCAGCCCCAGCATTTT; CDR3aa: CASSIVLGASQPQHF
abundance: NA; v_gene: TRBV6-5; j_gene: TRBJ2-7; d_gene: TRBD2; CDR3nt: TGTGCCAGCAATTACTCGGCGTCTAGCGGGGCCTACGAGCAGTACTTC; CDR3aa: CASNYSASSGAYEQYF
abundance: NA; v_gene: TRBV19; j_gene: TRBJ1-5; d_gene: NA; CDR3nt: TGTGCCAGTAGTATAGAGCGGGGGTATAGCAATCAGCCCCAGCATTTT; CDR3aa: CASSIERGYSNQPQHF
abundance: once; v_gene: TRBV2; j_gene: TRBJ1-1; d_gene: NA; CDR3nt: TGTGCCAGCAGTGTTTATCGAGGGAACACTGAAGCTTTCTTT; CDR3aa: CASSVYRGNTEAFF
abundance: once; v_gene: TRBV2; j_gene: TRBJ2-1; d_gene: TRBD2; CDR3nt: TGTGCCAGCAGGTCCGGGACTAGCGTAGCGTTCGGCGGGAATGAGCAGTTCTTC; CDR3aa: CASRSGTSVAFGGNEQFF
abundance: few; v_gene: TRBV7-6; j_gene: TRBJ1-3; d_gene: TRBD1; CDR3nt: TGTGCCAGCAGCCAGGGACAGGGGACAGGAAACACCATATATTTT; CDR3aa: CASSQGQGTGNTIYF
abundance: NA; v_gene: TRBV7-2; j_gene: TRBJ1-2; d_gene: NA; CDR3nt: TGTGCCAGCAGCTTAGAAGTATTGGACAGCTATGGCTACACCTTC; CDR3aa: CASSLEVLDSYGYTF
abundance: NA; v_gene: TRBV1; j_gene: TRBJ2-2; d_gene: NA; CDR3nt: TGCACCAGCAGCCAAGAGTGGGGTCTAGCGGGAGGTAAACCCGGGGAGCTGTTTTTT; CDR3aa: CTSSQEWGLAGGKPGELFF
abundance: NA; v_gene: TRBV5-1; j_gene: TRBJ2-1; d_gene: TRBD2; CDR3nt: TGCGCCAGCAGCCCGGGGGGGAATGAGCAGTTCTTC; CDR3aa: CASSPGGNEQFF
abundance: NA; v_gene: TRBV12-3/TRBV12-4; j_gene: TRBJ1-5; d_gene: NA; CDR3nt: TGTGCCAGCAGTTTGGTAGTGGAGGAGCCCCAGCATTTT; CDR3aa: CASSLVVEEPQHF
abundance: NA; v_gene: TRBV27; j_gene: TRBJ1-6; d_gene: NA; CDR3nt: TGTGCCAGCAGTGTGAGACAGGTCCAGAATTCACCCCTCCACTTT; CDR3aa: CASSVRQVQNSPLHF
abundance: once; v_gene: TRBV5-1; j_gene: TRBJ2-7; d_gene: NA; CDR3nt: TGCGCCAGCAGCCATGCCTCCGGGACACTTTACGAGCAGTACTTC; CDR3aa: CASSHASGTLYEQYF
abundance: NA; v_gene: TRBV9; j_gene: TRBJ1-3; d_gene: NA; CDR3nt: TGTGCCAGCAGCGTAGGGTCAGGGAACCCCTCTGGAAACACCATATATTTT; CDR3aa: CASSVGSGNPSGNTIYF
abundance: once; v_gene: TRBV2; j_gene: TRBJ2-7; d_gene: NA; CDR3nt: TGTGCCAGCAGTGAAGGGGGGACTGAGCAGTACTTC; CDR3aa: CASSEGGTEQYF
abundance: NA; v_gene: TRBV6-1; j_gene: TRBJ1-5; d_gene: TRBD1; CDR3nt: TGTGCCAGCAGTGCCGGGACAGCTCTTAGCAATCAGCCCCAGCATTTT; CDR3aa: CASSAGTALSNQPQHF
abundance: NA; v_gene: TRBV27; j_gene: TRBJ2-5; d_gene: NA; CDR3nt: TGTGCCAGCAGTTTATTTGGCAGATCAGAGACCCAGTACTTC; CDR3aa: CASSLFGRSETQYF
abundance: NA; v_gene: TRBV7-2; j_gene: TRBJ2-5; d_gene: TRBD2; CDR3nt: TGTGCCAGCAGAGGCGGGAGGGGGGAGACCCAGTACTTC; CDR3aa: CASRGGRGETQYF